This record concerns one T cell receptor (beta chain) sequence. Produced via immunoSEQ multiplex PCR; TCRdb's table is partial and in-frame only. The sample lists around 60,000 clones, 80% to 90% seen once, with about 20% in the top ten. The CDR3 extends over 13 amino acids. The germline V gene encodes CDR1 GTSNPN and CDR2 SVGIG (reference sequence). V was pared by 0 bases and J by 4 bases, with 9 bases between. These data are taken from a study of blood T cell repertoires in COVID-19. This chain joins TRBV30 and TRBJ1-2; D perhaps matches TRBD1 (5 bases). The sequence derives from a woman aged 60-75 years with COVID-19, enrolled during active disease. The specimen sequenced was peripheral blood. For the CDR3, the DNA is TGTGCCTGGAGTGTTATCGGGGGCTATGGCTACACCTTC. This encodes CAWSVIGGYGYTF.